What follows are 27 T cell receptor beta chains derived from one specimen sequenced in a study of blood T cell repertoires in COVID-19. Sequencing was performed with immunoSEQ multiplex PCR; in TCRdb, only in-frame clones are kept and a portion is missing. The repertoire has roughly 200,000 clones, roughly nine tenths of them found once; the top ten carry roughly 3.3%. Sequencing was done on a sample of PBMCs or T cells enriched from blood (not recorded which). The receptors were sampled from a woman aged 45 to 65 in a cohort exposed to, infected with or recovered from COVID-19 (not recorded which).

This chain connects TRBV10-1 to TRBJ1-6, with 9 bases fitting TRBD1. Germline assignment: CDR1 WNHNN and CDR2 SYGVQD (reference sequence). The CDR3 contains 18 residues. V was pared by 11 bases and J by 7 bases, with 21 bases of the junction left unmatched. This CDR3 reads CAPLWDRDLDYGNSPLHF. The CDR3, as DNA: TGCGCCCCCTTATGGGACAGGGATTTAGACTATGGGAATTCACCCCTCCACTTT.

V usage is TRBV4-2 and J usage is TRBJ2-3; tentatively, D is TRBD2 (7 bases). V was clipped by 0 bases and J by 0 bases, with 13 bases between them. The CDR3 contains 17 residues. Germline V lookup: CDR1 LGHNA, CDR2 YNFKEQ. CDR3 sequence reads: CASSQDFSGGSTDTQYF. The CDR3 coding sequence is TGTGCCAGCAGCCAAGATTTCTCGGGGGGCAGCACAGATACGCAGTATTTT.

The V call is TRBV4-1, the J call TRBJ1-3, with no clear D. This CDR3 has 13 residues. V shed 2 bases and J shed 4 bases, with 6 bases lying between them. Germline CDR1 and CDR2: MGHRA and YSYEKL. This chain's CDR3 is CASSQFQGNTIYF. The CDR3, as DNA: TGCGCCAGCAGCCAATTTCAAGGAAACACCATATATTTT.

The genes are TRBV4-2 and TRBJ2-2; tentative D call: TRBD2 (5 bases). CDR3 length: 15 amino acids. V lost 1 base and J 6 bases, leaving 12 bases between the germline ends. Germline V gene lookup returns CDR1 LGHNA and CDR2 YNFKEQ. This CDR3 reads CASSQGLAVPGELFF. Written as DNA, the CDR3 is TGTGCCAGCAGCCAAGGGCTAGCAGTTCCCGGGGAGCTGTTTTTT.

This sequence joins TRBV9 and TRBJ2-1; 10 nucleotides align to TRBD2. J lost 8 bases, V lost 3 bases, and 8 bases had no gene match. CDR3 length: 15 amino acids. CDR1 is SGDLS and CDR2 is YYNGEE in the germline V gene. The CDR3 loop reads CASSAAGGLSDEQFF. CDR3 in DNA: TGTGCCAGCAGCGCAGCGGGGGGGCTTTCGGATGAGCAGTTCTTC.

This sequence joins TRBV12-5 and TRBJ2-3; D gene unclear. V lost 4 bases, J lost 3 bases, and 8 bases lay in between. CDR3 size: 13 residues. Germline V CDR1 and CDR2: LGHNT, FRNRAP. CDR3: CASGSSGTDTQYF. The DNA of the CDR3 is TGTGCTAGTGGTTCCTCCGGGACAGATACGCAGTATTTT.

The rearrangement uses TRBV6-5 and TRBJ1-2; TRBD1 matches at 9 bases. Germline V CDR1 and CDR2: MNHEY, SVGAGI. The CDR3 runs 15 residues. J gave up 3 bases and V 6 bases, and 8 bases lay outside the gene matches. The DNA for the CDR3 is TGTGCCAGCAGGCAACAGGGGGCTCATTACTATGGCTACACCTTC. This codes for CASRQQGAHYYGYTF.

CDR3 sequence reads: CASSLAGLAGRGEQYF. The DNA for the CDR3 is TGTGCCAGCAGCTTAGCGGGACTAGCGGGGAGGGGCGAGCAGTACTTC. The rearrangement joins TRBV7-2 to TRBJ2-7, with 13 bases identical to TRBD2. This CDR3 is built from 16 residues. Germline V lookup: CDR1 SGHTA, CDR2 FQGNSA. Germline trimming cut 0 bases from V and 6 bases from J; bases unmatched to any gene: 5.

This clone was seen only a few times. The CDR3 sequence: CASSISGYEQYF. The CDR3 bases are TGTGCCAGTAGTATCTCAGGGTACGAGCAGTACTTC. J is TRBJ2-7 and V is TRBV19; tentative D call: TRBD1 (5 bases). V lost 3 bases to trimming and J lost 4 bases, with 7 bases between them. The V gene's germline CDR1 is LNHDA and CDR2 SQIVND (reference sequence). The length of the CDR3 is 12 residues.

This clone appeared once. The chain has TRBV19 and TRBJ1-2, with a weak D call TRBD1 (5 bases). The CDR3 consists of 14 residues. Germline CDR1 is LNHDA and CDR2 is SQIVND (reference sequence). V was trimmed by 8 bases and J by 2 bases, leaving 15 bases between them. The CDR3 bases are TGTGCCAGTGGGGGGGTAGTTAGCAACTATGGCTACACCTTC. Amino acid sequence: CASGGVVSNYGYTF.

The chain joins TRBV5-4 to TRBJ1-1; D remains unclear. The CDR3 spans 14 residues. Germline values: CDR1 SGHNT, CDR2 YYREEE (reference sequence). The V gene lost 4 bases and the J gene lost 3 bases, with 13 bases spanning the gap. This chain's CDR3 is CASSLDSGYTEAFF. The CDR3 bases are TGTGCCAGCAGCCTGGACTCAGGATACACTGAAGCTTTCTTT.

This chain connects TRBV7-9 to TRBJ2-3; D not resolved. Trimming removed 5 bases from V and 2 bases from J, with 23 bases in between. Looked up from germline, CDR1 is SEHNR and CDR2 is FQNEAQ (reference sequence). The CDR3 sequence is 18 residues long. For the CDR3, the DNA is TGTGCCAGCAGCCCTCCGGGTCCACGGAAATATTCCACAGATACGCAGTATTTT. Its translation is CASSPPGPRKYSTDTQYF.

The chain joins TRBV11-2 to TRBJ1-2; D is unclear. The CDR3 length is 19 residues. Looked up from germline, CDR1 is SGHAT and CDR2 is FQNNGV. V lost 5 bases, J lost 2 bases, and 27 bases lay in between. This CDR3 is CASSPPLRQTREKNYGYTF. The CDR3, as DNA: TGTGCCAGCAGCCCCCCCCTCAGGCAGACTAGAGAGAAGAACTATGGCTACACCTTC.

The rearrangement joins TRBV5-8 to TRBJ1-6; 9 bases align to TRBD1. Losses at the gene ends were 3 bases for V and 8 bases for J; bases not matched to a gene: 6. The CDR3 extends over 15 amino acids. CDR1 SGHTS and CDR2 YDEGEE come from the germline V gene. In DNA form, the CDR3 reads TGTGCCAGCAGCTACCCGGGACAGGGCTATTCACCCCTCCACTTT. Its translation is CASSYPGQGYSPLHF.

V is TRBV29-1 and J is TRBJ1-4; D remains ambiguous. V lost 4 bases, J lost 12 bases, and 18 bases lay in between. The V gene's germline CDR1 is SQVTM and CDR2 ANQGSEA. This CDR3 region has 13 residues. The DNA of the CDR3 is TGCAGCGTTGGTCCCCTGTTGGAGGGTGAACTGTTTTTT. Protein sequence: CSVGPLLEGELFF.

The chain joins TRBV2 to TRBJ2-1, with TRBD1 matching 10 bases. This CDR3 is 15 amino acids long. Germline V lookup: CDR1 SNHLY, CDR2 FYNNEI. The ends lost 5 bases at V and 4 bases at J; junction bases unmatched: 5. The CDR3 reads CASSWDRGGYNEQFF. CDR3 DNA sequence: TGTGCCAGCAGTTGGGACAGGGGCGGATACAATGAGCAGTTCTTC.

In this sample, this clone turned up once. The chain has TRBV4-1 and TRBJ1-5; D perhaps matches TRBD1 (6 bases). V was shortened by 4 bases and J by 1 base, with 11 bases between the two germline ends. Looked up from germline, CDR1 is MGHRA and CDR2 is YSYEKL. This CDR3 is built from 15 residues. CDR3 sequence: CASSPRQGSNQPQHF. CDR3 in DNA: TGCGCCAGCAGCCCTAGGCAGGGGAGCAATCAGCCCCAGCATTTT.

CDR3 sequence (DNA): TGTGCCAGCAGTTTACGGTTAGGGGCTGCGTACACCTTC. It codes for CASSLRLGAAYTF. The chain has TRBV27 and TRBJ1-2; possible D gene TRBD1, 5 bases. V was pared by 2 bases and J by 11 bases, with 15 bases between. This CDR3 has 13 amino acids. CDR1 is MNHEY and CDR2 is SMNVEV in the germline V gene (reference sequence).

The V gene is TRBV27, the J gene TRBJ1-4, with 8 nucleotides matching TRBD1. CDR1 and CDR2 from the germline V gene are MNHEY and SMNVEV (reference sequence). Losses at the gene ends were 5 bases for V and 5 bases for J; bases not matched to a gene: 7. The CDR3 is 15 amino acids. The CDR3 region is CASSVTGGMNEKLFF. The CDR3 DNA follows: TGTGCCAGCAGTGTAACAGGGGGTATGAATGAAAAACTGTTTTTT.

V usage is TRBV5-4 and J usage is TRBJ2-1, with 12 bases matching TRBD2. CDR1 is SGHNT, CDR2 YYREEE, per germline (reference sequence). V dropped 5 bases and J dropped 4; count of bases not matched to a gene: 7. The CDR3 totals 16 residues. The CDR3 loop reads CASSYGLAGHYNEQFF. For the CDR3, the DNA is TGTGCCAGCAGTTACGGACTAGCGGGGCATTACAATGAGCAGTTCTTC.

The J gene is TRBJ1-4, the V gene TRBV2, with 11 nucleotides matching TRBD1. V was pared by 6 bases and J by 8 bases, with 8 bases of the junction left unmatched. This CDR3 region has 15 residues. Germline assignment: CDR1 SNHLY and CDR2 FYNNEI. CDR3 nucleotide sequence: TGTGCCAGCAGCGGGACAGGGGGGTTCCGGGAAAAACTGTTTTTT. The encoded protein is CASSGTGGFREKLFF.

This chain links TRBV28 with TRBJ1-5, with TRBD1 as a possible D gene (5 bases). V gave up 6 bases and J gave up 6 bases, with 15 bases separating them. The CDR3 runs 14 residues. Germline loops: CDR1 MDHEN, CDR2 SYDVKM. CDR3 bases: TGTGCCAGCAGCAACTTCCAGGGCGGTCAGCCCCAGCATTTT. It is translated as CASSNFQGGQPQHF.

V is TRBV15 and J is TRBJ2-6, with 9 bases identical to TRBD1. The length of the CDR3 is 21 residues. The V gene end was trimmed by 1 base and the J gene end by 1 base; junction bases not matched to a gene: 14. Germline V CDR1 and CDR2: LNHNV, YYDKDF (reference sequence). The CDR3 bases are TGTGCCACCAGCAGAGCCAGGGACAGGGTGCACCTTAGGTCTGGGGCCAACGTCCTGACTTTC. Protein: CATSRARDRVHLRSGANVLTF. The entire variable domain, with the rest obtained from reference TRBV15 and TRBJ2-6, is as follows: DAMVIQNPRYQVTQFGKPVTLSCSQTLNHNVMYWYQQKSSQAPKLLFHYYDKDFNNEADTPDNFQSRRPNTSFCFLDIRSPGLGDTAMYLCATSRARDRVHLRSGANVLTFGAGSRLTVL.

The V call is TRBV3-1 (or the pseudogene TRBV3-2), the J call TRBJ1-4; 9 nucleotides match TRBD1. J gave up 8 bases and V 2 bases, and 6 bases lay outside the gene matches. Germline V lookup: CDR1 LGHDT, CDR2 YNNKEL (reference sequence). CDR3 length equals 15 residues. The CDR3 nucleotides read TGTGCCAGCAGCCAATCGGGACAGGGATGGGAAAAACTGTTTTTT. It codes for CASSQSGQGWEKLFF.

The rearrangement links TRBV19 to TRBJ2-2; D remains ambiguous. Per germline, CDR1 LNHDA and CDR2 SQIVND (reference sequence). Trimming removed 0 bases at V and 6 bases at J, with 5 bases between. The CDR3 covers 13 residues. The CDR3 region is CASSIEYAGELFF. The CDR3 nucleotides read TGTGCCAGTAGTATAGAATATGCCGGGGAGCTGTTTTTT. Full variable domain (rest looked up from reference TRBV19 and TRBJ2-2): DGGITQSPKYLFRKEGQNVTLSCEQNLNHDAMYWYRQDPGQGLRLIYYSQIVNDFQKGDIAEGYSVSREKKESFPLTVTSAQKNPTAFYLCASSIEYAGELFFGEGSRLTVL.

The chain employs TRBV24-1 and TRBJ2-3; 9 bases agree with TRBD1. Per germline, CDR1 KGHDR and CDR2 SFDVKD. The trim removed 9 bases at V and 8 bases at J, leaving 11 bases unmatched. The CDR3 consists of 14 residues. The CDR3 region is CATAVGQGFSTQYF. As DNA, the CDR3 is TGTGCCACCGCCGTCGGACAGGGGTTTAGTACGCAGTATTTT.

This chain uses TRBV12-2 with TRBJ1-6. TRBV12-2 is a documented pseudogene. CDR3 length: 16 amino acids. CDR3 loop: CASRSGWEDYNSPLHF. The CDR3 DNA reads as TGTGCAAGTCGCTCGGGGTGGGAGGACTATAATTCACCCCTCCACTTT.